The 5 T cell receptor beta chains listed next were all sequenced from one sample in a study of blood T cells in healthy people across ages. Alongside a J-beta primer mix, a sample-barcoded 5' primer served in a second PCR lasting roughly 6 to 11 cycles. TCRdb used MiXCR to reprocess the 5' RACE reads, holding one entry per CDR3 protein. Of under 2 million distinct CDR3 sequences in the sample, about 31% were seen once. Specimen: blood. These receptors were collected from a woman younger than 45 in good health.

This sequence joins TRBV7-6 and TRBJ2-5; 10 bases map to TRBD2. The V gene's germline CDR1 is SGHVS and CDR2 FNYEAQ. The CDR3 is made up of 14 amino acids. Germline trimming cut 8 bases from V and 8 bases from J; bases unmatched to any gene: 11. CDR3 in amino acids: CASRQAGGPDTQYF. DNA for the CDR3: TGTGCCAGCCGGCAAGCGGGAGGGCCGGATACCCAGTACTTC.

This clonotype has more than one count but fewer than ten. The CDR3 reads CSVALVGGLYNEQFF. CDR3 DNA sequence: TGCAGCGTTGCCCTAGTCGGGGGACTCTACAATGAGCAGTTCTTC. The V call is TRBV29-1, the J call TRBJ2-1; D possibly corresponds to TRBD2 (6 bases). Looked up from germline, CDR1 is SQVTM and CDR2 is ANQGSEA. V lost 4 bases to trimming and J lost 3 bases, with 16 bases between them. There are 15 residues in the CDR3.

The J gene is TRBJ2-1, the V gene TRBV20-1, with TRBD2 matching 10 bases. V lost 0 bases, J lost 4 bases, and 12 bases stayed unmatched. The CDR3 extends over 18 amino acids. The germline gives CDR1 DFQATT, CDR2 SNEGSKA (reference sequence). CDR3: CSARDPSGGALFYNEQFF. The CDR3, as DNA: TGCAGTGCTAGAGATCCTAGCGGGGGCGCACTATTTTACAATGAGCAGTTCTTC.

This clonotype was counted between two and nine times. The gene calls are TRBV7-9 and TRBJ1-6, with 7 bases fitting TRBD1. Germline V gene data show CDR1 as SEHNR and CDR2 as FQNEAQ (reference sequence). The CDR3 is 15 amino acids. Losses at the gene ends were 5 bases for V and 6 bases for J; bases not matched to a gene: 7. This CDR3 is CASSPGQHTNSPLHF. CDR3 DNA: TGTGCCAGCAGCCCGGGACAGCACACTAATTCACCCCTCCACTTT.

The chain joins TRBV5-1 to TRBJ2-7, with D hard to call. This CDR3 is built from 13 residues. V was shortened by 0 bases and J by 5 bases, with 9 bases between the two germline ends. Germline CDR1 reads SGHRS; CDR2 reads YFSETQ. CDR3 loop: CASSLDFANEQYF. DNA for the CDR3: TGCGCCAGCAGCTTGGACTTCGCTAACGAGCAGTACTTC.